The 29 T cell receptor beta chains given below trace back to one sample, sequenced in a study of OX40 agonist ivuxolimab in advanced cancers. Libraries were made using the immunoSEQ multiplex PCR assay. As stored in TCRdb, this immuneACCESS dataset retains in-frame rearrangements with V and J assigned. A fraction of the clones does not appear; measured against another copy, unresolved V genes explain less than half of the discrepancy, and the remainder lacks a known reason. For this sample there are about 51,000 clones; approximately 80% appear just once. The ten largest account for 2% to 2.5% of the sample. The material sequenced was CD4+ or CD8+ T cells sorted from blood, taken in a trial of the OX40 agonist ivuxolimab. These receptors were taken from an adult with an advanced solid tumor such as melanoma, head and neck, liver or kidney cancer.

V usage is TRBV28 and J usage is TRBJ2-1; D is uncertain. Germline V gives CDR1 MDHEN, CDR2 SYDVKM. V was shortened by 2 bases and J by 9 bases, with 5 bases between the two germline ends. This CDR3 comprises 11 residues. CDR3 nucleotides: TGTGCCAGCAGTTTAAAGGGTGAGCAGTTCTTC. As protein: CASSLKGEQFF.

CDR3 residues: CATSRGTDPDTQYF. Here the CDR3 DNA reads TGTGCCACCAGCAGAGGAACAGACCCAGATACGCAGTATTTT. V gene TRBV15 combines with J gene TRBJ2-3; D is undetermined. CDR1 and CDR2 from the germline V gene are LNHNV and YYDKDF (reference sequence). Trimming shortened V by 1 base and J by 4 bases, and 9 bases separated the two germline ends. This CDR3 region has 14 residues.

V and J are TRBV28 and TRBJ1-2; 7 nucleotides align to TRBD1. V lost 6 bases to trimming and J lost 10 bases; unmatched junction nucleotides: 11. This CDR3 has 13 residues. Germline V gene sequence: CDR1 MDHEN, CDR2 SYDVKM. The CDR3 DNA sequence: TGTGCCAGCAGCCAACAGGGGCCCCACGACTACACCTTC. It translates to CASSQQGPHDYTF.

The chain uses TRBV4-1 and TRBJ1-2; TRBD1 might be the D (5 bases). V shed 1 base and J shed 8 bases, with 20 bases lying between them. This CDR3 has 16 amino acids. The V gene's germline CDR1 is MGHRA and CDR2 YSYEKL. CDR3 nucleotide sequence: TGCGCCAGCAGCCAAGGGGAGGCAGGGTCTACGCGGGGCTACACCTTC. Its protein product is CASSQGEAGSTRGYTF.

The V gene is TRBV4-1, the J gene TRBJ2-3; 14 nucleotides agree with TRBD2. Germline lookup yields CDR1 MGHRA and CDR2 YSYEKL. With 6 bases clipped from V and 2 bases from J, the junction kept 10 bases outside the gene matches. The CDR3 has 18 amino acids. CDR3 DNA: TGCGCCAGCAGTCGACTAGCGGGAGGGTCGCAAGTCACAGATACGCAGTATTTT. Protein sequence: CASSRLAGGSQVTDTQYF.

This chain connects TRBV5-1 to TRBJ2-3; maybe TRBD2 (6 bases). Germline assignment: CDR1 SGHRS and CDR2 YFSETQ. The CDR3 has 15 amino acids. Trimming took off 2 bases at V and 6 bases at J, with 16 bases between the two ends. In DNA, the CDR3 is TGCGCCAGCAGCTTCCCGACTAGTTATTCGGATACGCAGTATTTT. Translated: CASSFPTSYSDTQYF.

The chain has TRBV6-1 and TRBJ2-6, with D perhaps matching TRBD1 or TRBD2 (5 bases each). The CDR3 length is 17 residues. Germline loops: CDR1 MNHNS, CDR2 SASEGT. Trimming cost V 1 base and J 1 base, with 11 bases left between them. The CDR3 loop reads CASSEEWGKSGANVLTF. CDR3 DNA sequence: TGTGCCAGCAGTGAAGAATGGGGGAAATCTGGGGCCAACGTCCTGACTTTC.

In this sample, this clone turned up a few times. The chain combines TRBV6-5 with TRBJ1-1; D is unresolved. The V end was cut by 0 bases, the J end by 7 bases, with 9 bases between. Germline CDR1 and CDR2: MNHEY and SVGAGI. CDR3 size: 13 residues. The CDR3 reads CASSYSKGFEAFF. DNA of the CDR3: TGTGCCAGCAGTTACTCGAAGGGTTTTGAAGCTTTCTTT.

The rearrangement uses TRBV7-2 and TRBJ2-1; D is uncertain. The V end was cut by 1 base, the J end by 5 bases, with 21 bases between. The CDR3 sequence is 18 residues long. Germline CDR1 is SGHTA and CDR2 is FQGNSA. The CDR3 DNA reads TGTGCCAGCAGCTTAGACCGCGGAGTCGGGTCCGCCCACAATGAGCAGTTCTTC. Its translation is CASSLDRGVGSAHNEQFF. The full variable domain, in which reference TRBV7-2 and TRBJ2-1 provide the parts outside the CDR3, is GAGVSQSPSNKVTEKGKDVELRCDPISGHTALYWYRQSLGQGLEFLIYFQGNSAPDKSGLPSDRFSAERTGGSVSTLTIQRTQQEDSAVYLCASSLDRGVGSAHNEQFFGPGTRLTVL.

Turning to this clone: Given the absence of the conserved phenylalanine or tryptophan at the CDR3 end, a read error is likely. No DNA is shown, since the ends of the CDR3 on it are uncertain; the CDR3 is the one TCRdb lists. The chain combines TRBV6-1 with TRBJ2-7; the tabulated D call, TRBD1, remains unverified against the DNA. Inclusive of both ends, the CDR3 amounts to 14 amino acids. The germline V gene has CDR1 MNHNS and CDR2 SASEGT. The CDR3 spells CASSASVSRDRGLL.

The chain is built from TRBV6-6 and TRBJ1-1, with D uncertain. V was shortened by 0 bases and J by 3 bases, with 11 bases between the two germline ends. Germline CDR1 reads MNHNY; CDR2 reads SVGAGI (reference sequence). The CDR3 is 15 amino acids. The CDR3 bases are TGTGCCAGCAGTTACTCGCCCCTGGGAGACACTGAAGCTTTCTTT. Amino acids: CASSYSPLGDTEAFF.

This chain uses TRBV6-4 with TRBJ2-3; TRBD2 agrees at 8 bases. The germline CDR1 and CDR2 sequences are MRHNA and SNTAGT. This CDR3 has 14 amino acids. The J segment lost 1 base and the V segment lost 5 bases, leaving 2 bases of the junction unmatched. The CDR3 is CASSYSGGTDTQYF. As DNA, the CDR3 is TGTGCCAGCAGTTATAGCGGGGGCACAGATACGCAGTATTTT.

The J gene is TRBJ2-5, the V gene TRBV7-8; D is ambiguous. The CDR3 loop spans 15 amino acids. The germline V gene encodes CDR1 SGHVS and CDR2 FQNEAQ. Trimming pared 5 bases from V and 1 base from J, leaving 14 bases between. CDR3 nucleotide sequence: TGTGCCAGCAGCCTGCCCACCGGCGCCCAAGAGACCCAGTACTTC. Residues: CASSLPTGAQETQYF.

The genes are TRBV7-9 and TRBJ1-5; D is uncertain. Germline V gene lookup returns CDR1 SEHNR and CDR2 FQNEAQ (reference sequence). The CDR3 contains 14 residues. V was shortened by 3 bases and J by 0 bases, with 6 bases between the two germline ends. CDR3 coding DNA: TGTGCCAGCAGCTTCGTGGGTAGCAATCAGCCCCAGCATTTT. Its translation: CASSFVGSNQPQHF.

The genes are TRBV28 and TRBJ1-5; no clear D gene. V shed 6 bases and J shed 4 bases, with 10 bases lying between them. The CDR3 totals 13 residues. Germline values: CDR1 MDHEN, CDR2 SYDVKM. This CDR3 is CASRNARNQPQHF. The CDR3 nucleotides read TGTGCCAGCAGAAACGCACGGAATCAGCCCCAGCATTTT.

The chain combines TRBV9 with TRBJ2-1; perhaps TRBD1 as D (6 bases). The CDR3 totals 15 residues. The ends were cut back, 0 bases at V and 6 bases at J, with 13 bases in the middle. Germline V CDR1 and CDR2: SGDLS, YYNGEE. The CDR3 DNA reads TGTGCCAGCAGCGTAGAGGCAGGGGCCAGCAATGAGCAGTTCTTC. Protein sequence: CASSVEAGASNEQFF.

The rearrangement joins TRBV2 to TRBJ2-6, with 9 bases identical to TRBD1. Unmatched junction bases numbered 2, after V lost 4 bases and J lost 1 base. The CDR3 is 16 amino acids. Germline loops: CDR1 SNHLY, CDR2 FYNNEI. CDR3 loop: CASSGGQGSGANVLTF. In DNA form, the CDR3 reads TGTGCCAGCAGTGGGGGACAGGGATCTGGGGCCAACGTCCTGACTTTC.

This rearrangement joins TRBV2 to TRBJ2-1, with 9 bases identical to TRBD2. Trimming removed 7 bases from V and 8 bases from J; junction bases left unmatched: 9. Per germline, CDR1 SNHLY and CDR2 FYNNEI. This CDR3 region has 14 residues. Written as DNA, the CDR3 is TGTGCCAGCATGGCGGCCCGACTAGCGGATGAGCAGTTCTTC. This translates into CASMAARLADEQFF. Variable domain in full (rest from reference TRBV2 and TRBJ2-1): EPEVTQTPSHQVTQMGQEVILRCVPISNHLYFYWYRQILGQKVEFLVSFYNNEISEKSEIFDDQFSVERPDGSNFTLKIRSTKLEDSAMYFCASMAARLADEQFFGPGTRLTVL.

The rearrangement links TRBV5-4 to TRBJ1-2; 8 bases are a match to TRBD1. CDR3 length equals 14 residues. V was clipped by 4 bases and J by 7 bases; unmatched bases: 9. Looked up from germline, CDR1 is SGHNT and CDR2 is YYREEE (reference sequence). CDR3 bases: TGTGCCAGCAGCGGACAGGGCGGTTGGTTTGGCTACACCTTC. It translates to CASSGQGGWFGYTF.

The chain joins TRBV27 to TRBJ2-1, with 8 bases that match TRBD1. Germline V CDR1 and CDR2: MNHEY, SMNVEV (reference sequence). The junction had 9 bases not matched to a gene; V was cut back by 6 bases and J by 5 bases. This CDR3 is built from 15 residues. DNA of the CDR3: TGTGCCAGCAGACCGGGACAGGTCCCCCACAATGAGCAGTTCTTC. This encodes CASRPGQVPHNEQFF.

This clone was detected only once. V gene TRBV18 combines with J gene TRBJ1-2; 7 bases match TRBD1. The CDR3 covers 17 residues. CDR1 and CDR2 from the germline V gene are KGHSH and LQKENI. V trimming: 3 bases; J trimming: 0 bases; junction bases outside the gene matches: 10. The chain's CDR3 is CASSPPAQGPANYGYTF. The CDR3 DNA sequence: TGTGCCAGCTCACCCCCCGCACAGGGGCCAGCTAACTATGGCTACACCTTC.

The chain employs TRBV28 and TRBJ1-5; D not resolved. Germline CDR1 reads MDHEN; CDR2 reads SYDVKM. Trimming took off 3 bases at V and 7 bases at J, with 13 bases between the two ends. The CDR3 runs to 14 residues. CDR3 in DNA: TGTGCCAGCAGTTTGTCCGCATTGAGGCAGCCCCAGCATTTT. Its translation is CASSLSALRQPQHF.

The chain employs TRBV2 and TRBJ2-7; 7 positions match TRBD1. The V and J ends lost 6 bases and 2 bases, in that order; junction bases with no gene match: 1. Germline lookup yields CDR1 SNHLY and CDR2 FYNNEI. The CDR3 has 12 amino acids. This CDR3 reads CASSGTAYEQYF. The CDR3 DNA sequence: TGTGCCAGCAGCGGGACAGCCTACGAGCAGTACTTC. Complete variable domain (other parts from reference TRBV2 and TRBJ2-7): EPEVTQTPSHQVTQMGQEVILRCVPISNHLYFYWYRQILGQKVEFLVSFYNNEISEKSEIFDDQFSVERPDGSNFTLKIRSTKLEDSAMYFCASSGTAYEQYFGPGTRLTVT.

V gene TRBV4-1 combines with J gene TRBJ1-2; 8 bases line up with TRBD1. Germline CDR1 and CDR2: MGHRA and YSYEKL. The CDR3 length is 17 residues. V was clipped by 0 bases and J by 6 bases; unmatched bases: 12. CDR3: CASSQDSQGAQVDGYTF. The CDR3 region has the DNA TGCGCCAGCAGCCAAGATTCGCAGGGGGCGCAGGTTGATGGCTACACCTTC.

This chain uses TRBV27 with TRBJ2-5, with D possibly being TRBD1 or TRBD2 (5 bases each). Trimming took off 5 bases at V and 7 bases at J, with 17 bases between the two ends. The CDR3 loop spans 14 amino acids. Germline CDR1 is MNHEY and CDR2 is SMNVEV (reference sequence). The CDR3 spells CASSPRHGGGTQYF. The CDR3 region has the DNA TGTGCCAGCAGTCCGAGACACGGTGGGGGGACCCAGTACTTC.

The rearrangement uses TRBV6-1 and TRBJ2-5, with no clear D. The J call may be mistaken, given a closer DNA end match to TRBJ2-7. CDR3 length: 14 amino acids. The germline V gene has CDR1 MNHNS and CDR2 SASEGT. The DNA for the CDR3 is TGTGCCAGCAGTGAAGCTACAGCTCAGTACGAGCAGTACTTC. Protein sequence: CASSEATAQYEQYF.

The genes are TRBV5-1 and TRBJ2-3; D is possibly TRBD1 or TRBD2 (6 bases each). Deletions cut 3 bases from V and 1 base from J, with 18 bases between. CDR1 SGHRS and CDR2 YFSETQ come from the germline V gene. This CDR3 has 17 amino acids. The CDR3 sequence is CASSSGTTGLRTDTQYF. CDR3 coding DNA: TGCGCCAGCAGCTCCGGGACAACGGGACTCCGCACAGATACGCAGTATTTT.

J is TRBJ1-1 and V is TRBV6-5, with D unclear. V was cut by 6 bases and J by 3 bases, with 11 bases left in between. Germline V gene lookup returns CDR1 MNHEY and CDR2 SVGAGI. The CDR3 sequence is 13 residues long. This CDR3 reads CASRLQWDTEAFF. The CDR3, as DNA: TGTGCCAGCAGATTACAATGGGACACTGAAGCTTTCTTT.

The rearrangement uses TRBV6-4 and TRBJ2-2; 9 bases align to TRBD2. The CDR3 spans 15 residues. Germline values: CDR1 MRHNA, CDR2 SNTAGT. Trimming removed 6 bases from V and 1 base from J; junction bases left unmatched: 3. CDR3 bases: TGTGCCAGCAGAGCACTAGCGGGGAACACCGGGGAGCTGTTTTTT. Its protein product is CASRALAGNTGELFF.